This TCR beta chain was recovered during a study of T cells after yellow fever vaccination. In germline, CDR1 is LGHNA, CDR2 YNFKEQ. The CDR3 sequence is 18 residues long. V lost 0 bases and J lost 0, with 15 bases in between. TCRdb redid the calling of the 5' RACE reads with MiXCR, one entry per CDR3 protein. The table shows 250,000 to 300,000 distinct CDR3 sequences, with roughly 5.6% occurring only once. This chain links TRBV4-2 with TRBJ2-4; TRBD2 might be the D (5 bases). The receptor was isolated from a man aged 18-30 years who received the YFV17D yellow fever vaccine. Sequencing used CD4+ T cells sorted from PBMCs, obtained on the day of the yellow fever booster vaccination. CDR3 amino acids: CASSQDLGNGVAKNIQYF. The CDR3 DNA is TGTGCCAGCAGCCAAGATCTAGGGAACGGGGTAGCCAAAAACATTCAGTACTTC.